In this sample, the clone carrying this T cell receptor (beta chain) turned up a few times. Its target is not known. Using a J-beta primer mix together with a sample-barcoded 5' primer, a second PCR was run for roughly 6 to 11 cycles. Every cDNA was tagged by a template-switch adaptor with 12 random nucleotides. TCRdb reprocessed the 5' RACE reads via MiXCR and lists one record per CDR3 protein. The table has some 760,000 distinct CDR3 sequences, approximately 25% seen once. The sample is drawn from a study of blood T cells in healthy people across ages. Study-level results: Long-lived donors exceeded aged donors in naive CD4+ cells and diversity.

The sample was also reused in another study, on T cells of mothers and their children. That report adds: Extracted RNA, in its entirety, went into cDNA synthesis at about 1.6 ug per 15 ul.

This TCR was sampled from a boy between 10 and 17 years old in good health. Sequenced sample: blood.

The CDR3 is CSVEDRQSESYEQYF. The CDR3 DNA reads TGCAGCGTTGAGGATCGACAGTCCGAGTCCTACGAGCAGTACTTC. The chain couples TRBV29-1 to TRBJ2-1, with D possibly TRBD1 on 5 matching bases. The J call may be faulty, since TRBJ2-7 better matches the DNA end. CDR3 size: 15 residues. Germline CDR1 reads SQVTM; CDR2 reads ANQGSEA.